This T cell receptor beta chain was recorded in a study of T cell changes during pregnancy in multiple sclerosis. Clones were read by immunoSEQ multiplex PCR, and TCRdb kept only the in-frame ones, dropping some. The table has roughly 18,000 clones, over 75% seen once. V shed 4 bases and J shed 4 bases, with 13 bases lying between them. The germline V gene has CDR1 LGHNA and CDR2 YNFKEQ. This CDR3 is 14 amino acids long. The receptor's source is a female donor in good health, enrolled as a control in a pregnancy study. Sequences were derived from CD8+ T cells from peripheral blood mononuclear cells, sampled after pregnancy. V gene TRBV4-2 combines with J gene TRBJ1-2; the D gene is possibly TRBD1 (5 bases). CDR3 DNA sequence: TGTGCCAGCAGCCCACCGGGGACTGCCTATGGCTACACCTTC. Translation: CASSPPGTAYGYTF.